This T cell receptor beta chain stems from a study of CD8+ T cells in alopecia areata. On this clone itself: Its specificity is unknown.

Germline values: CDR1 MNHEY, CDR2 SVGAGI. This CDR3 has 12 residues. Trimming cost V 6 bases and J 7 bases, with 10 bases left between them. Treatment meaning: oral pan-JAK inhibitor, 5-10 mg twice daily. Sorting from PBMCs produced CD4+ and CD8+ T cells. Study-level results: Significant decreases in scalp clonality and expanded CD8+ clones followed tofacitinib treatment. Lesional scalp, especially alopecia totalis/universalis, showed higher clonality than normal scalp. Sequence data from scalp samples additionally include resident alphabeta T cells of normal skin.

Extracted RNA was reverse transcribed, and the resulting cDNA served as sequencing template. Using immunoSEQ multiplex PCR, the repertoire was profiled, and TCRdb retains in-frame clones only, with some absent. In the table there are around 200,000 clones, roughly 61% of which are singletons. The chain recombines TRBV6-5 with TRBJ2-1, with D unclear. Here the sequenced sample was CD8+ T cells sorted from blood, taken at week 24, from a patient treated with tofacitinib. This TCR derives from a human donor with alopecia areata. CDR3 amino acids: CASRIGLNEQFF. As DNA, the CDR3 is TGTGCCAGCAGGATAGGTTTGAATGAGCAGTTCTTC.